This is a list of T cell receptor beta chains from one sample in a study of shared clonotypes between healthy human individuals. Method: immunoSEQ multiplex PCR; TCRdb's copy keeps in-frame clones and lacks some. The table shows about 680,000 clones, with 74% occurring only once. What was sequenced was memory CD4+ T cells sorted from blood. The receptors originated from a woman aged 25 to 45 in good health. Each CDR3 is given with its conserved first and last residue. The D gene is left open where the match is weak. Rows give clone size only sometimes, using once, few, many, or a class for an expanded clone.

j_call v_call d_call clone_size cdr3_aa cdr3_nt
TRBJ2-3 TRBV9 NA few CASSVGGPRFTDTQYF TGTGCCAGCAGCGTAGGCGGGCCCAGGTTCACAGATACGCAGTATTTT
TRBJ1-2 TRBV2 NA NA CASTPHDVFYGYTF TGTGCCAGTACCCCCCATGACGTATTCTATGGCTACACCTTC
TRBJ1-2 TRBV28 NA once CASYSTSGTTYGYTF TGTGCCAGTTACAGCACTTCAGGAACCACCTATGGCTACACCTTC
TRBJ2-1 TRBV5-4 NA NA CASSLGGRRVNNEQFF TGTGCCAGCAGCTTAGGGGGACGCCGGGTTAACAATGAGCAGTTCTTC
TRBJ1-2 TRBV10-3 TRBD1 NA CAIRDRGYGYTF TGTGCCATCAGGGACAGGGGCTATGGCTACACCTTC
TRBJ1-2 TRBV15 NA many CATSRGRINGYTF TGTGCCACCAGCAGAGGACGGATTAATGGCTACACCTTC
TRBJ1-2 TRBV27 TRBD1 NA CASRQGAGYGYTF TGTGCCAGCAGGCAGGGGGCGGGGTATGGCTACACCTTC
TRBJ1-5 TRBV19 NA NA CASSTRVKGNQPQHF TGTGCCAGTAGTACCCGGGTAAAGGGCAATCAGCCCCAGCATTTT
TRBJ1-1 TRBV2 NA NA CASLKQGNTEAFF TGTGCCAGCTTAAAACAGGGGAACACTGAAGCTTTCTTT
TRBJ2-2 TRBV5-4 TRBD2 NA CASSSGLAEGRGELFF TGTGCCAGCAGCTCGGGACTAGCGGAAGGTCGCGGGGAGCTGTTTTTT